The 23 T cell receptor beta chains given below trace back to one sample, sequenced in a study of T-cell memory formation after mild COVID-19. Using its own MiXCR run on the 5' RACE reads, TCRdb lists one record per CDR3 protein. The top ten hold roughly two fifths of the sample, which has about 90,000 distinct CDR3 sequences, roughly 15% seen once. The sequenced material came from PBMCs or a T cell subset sorted from them (not recorded which). These receptor sequences come from a man in his late teens or twenties who had mild COVID-19 (a few samples of this study predate the infection). Cell type and time point are not known.

The chain carries TRBV28 and TRBJ2-3; 7 bases agree with TRBD1. Germline V gene data show CDR1 as MDHEN and CDR2 as SYDVKM. CDR3 length: 15 amino acids. With 6 bases clipped from V and 4 bases from J, the junction kept 10 bases outside the gene matches. The chain's CDR3 is CASRPSTGSPDTQYF. The CDR3 region has the DNA TGTGCCAGCAGACCCTCGACAGGGTCTCCAGATACGCAGTATTTT.

This clonotype was observed a handful of times. CDR3 DNA sequence: TGCGCCAGCAGCTTGTGGCCACGCCCCAGCAATCAGCCCCAGCATTTT. Amino acid sequence: CASSLWPRPSNQPQHF. V is TRBV5-1 and J is TRBJ1-5; D uncertain. From germline, CDR1 is SGHRS and CDR2 YFSETQ. The germline V and J ends were trimmed by 1 base and 1 base, with 12 bases remaining between them. The CDR3 runs to 16 residues. The variable domain in full, completed from reference TRBV5-1 and TRBJ1-5, reads KAGVTQTPRYLIKTRGQQVTLSCSPISGHRSVSWYQQTPGQGLQFLFEYFSETQRNKGNFPGRFSGRQFSNSRSEMNVSTLELGDSALYLCASSLWPRPSNQPQHFGDGTRLSIL.

The CDR3, as DNA: TGCAGTGCCGCACCCCCGGACAGGCCGGATTGGGGTGAAGCTTTCTTT. Protein: CSAAPPDRPDWGEAFF. The rearrangement joins TRBV20-1 to TRBJ1-1; TRBD1 matches 7 bases. V was pared by 6 bases and J by 7 bases, with 20 bases of the junction left unmatched. There are 16 residues in the CDR3. Germline V gene data show CDR1 as DFQATT and CDR2 as SNEGSKA (reference sequence).

This clonotype occurred a few times. The rearrangement links TRBV29-1 to TRBJ2-2, with D perhaps TRBD1 or TRBD2 (6 bases each). Germline loops: CDR1 SQVTM, CDR2 ANQGSEA. Trimming shortened V by 7 bases and J by 1 base, and 19 bases separated the two germline ends. The CDR3 covers 16 residues. As DNA, the CDR3 is TGCAGCGCCTATTTAGAGGGGGGACGGAACACCGGGGAGCTGTTTTTT. Protein product: CSAYLEGGRNTGELFF.

This clonotype is medium-sized by share. This chain links TRBV6-1 with TRBJ1-2; D perhaps matches TRBD1 (6 bases). This CDR3 has 12 residues. The germline CDR1 and CDR2 sequences are MNHNS and SASEGT. V was clipped by 6 bases and J by 6 bases, with 11 bases between them. The CDR3 DNA is TGTGCCAGCAGAGAGGGGGGACATGGCTACACCTTC. Translating it yields CASREGGHGYTF.

This clonotype showed up just a few times. The chain uses TRBV20-1 and TRBJ2-3; no reliable D call. V gave up 3 bases and J gave up 1 base, with 11 bases separating them. The germline CDR1 and CDR2 sequences are DFQATT and SNEGSKA (reference sequence). The CDR3 has 14 amino acids. DNA for the CDR3: TGCAGTGCTAGGGGCCTGGATGGCACAGATACGCAGTATTTT. Its translation is CSARGLDGTDTQYF.

The chain combines TRBV5-6 with TRBJ1-5; no reliable D call. Trimming shortened V by 0 bases and J by 0 bases, and 7 bases separated the two germline ends. The CDR3 consists of 15 residues. CDR1 is SGHDT, CDR2 YYEEEE, per germline. The CDR3 nucleotides are TGTGCCAGCAGCTTGGACGGCTATAGCAATCAGCCCCAGCATTTT. Translating gives CASSLDGYSNQPQHF.

The rearrangement links TRBV5-1 to TRBJ1-1; D may be TRBD1 (6 bases). This CDR3 is built from 14 residues. Trimming took off 3 bases at V and 0 bases at J, with 9 bases between the two ends. In germline, CDR1 is SGHRS, CDR2 YFSETQ. CDR3 nucleotides: TGCGCCAGCAGCTCGGACAGTATGAACACTGAAGCTTTCTTT. Protein: CASSSDSMNTEAFF.

This chain uses TRBV12-3 or TRBV12-4 with TRBJ1-1; 8 bases align to TRBD1. The J segment lost 3 bases and the V segment lost 5 bases, leaving 8 bases of the junction unmatched. The CDR3 sequence is 15 residues long. CDR3 amino acids: CASSGQGLWDTEAFF. The CDR3 DNA reads TGTGCCAGCAGTGGACAGGGCTTGTGGGACACTGAAGCTTTCTTT.

This rearrangement joins TRBV6-2 or TRBV6-3 to TRBJ2-1, with a possible D match to TRBD2 (6 bases). V shed 2 bases and J shed 1 base, with 9 bases lying between them. The CDR3 is 15 amino acids. CDR1 is MNHEY, CDR2 SVGEGT, per germline. This chain's CDR3 is CASSYRSGSYNEQFF. The CDR3, as DNA: TGTGCCAGCAGTTACCGTAGCGGATCCTACAATGAGCAGTTCTTC.

This clonotype was seen at least ten times. CDR3 in amino acids: CASSLPTGNEQYF. The CDR3 DNA follows: TGTGCCAGCAGCCTCCCCACCGGAAACGAGCAGTACTTC. V is TRBV4-2 and J is TRBJ2-7; D uncertain. V lost 4 bases and J 5 bases, leaving 12 bases between the germline ends. Germline V lookup: CDR1 LGHNA, CDR2 YNFKEQ. The CDR3 is 13 residues long.

The gene calls are TRBV6-2 or TRBV6-3 and TRBJ2-7, with D unclear. Germline V lookup: CDR1 MNHEY, CDR2 SVGEGT. The V end was cut by 6 bases, the J end by 2 bases, with 14 bases between. CDR3 length: 14 amino acids. The CDR3: CASSHARYPYEQYV. DNA of the CDR3: TGTGCCAGCAGCCACGCCAGGTATCCCTACGAGCAGTACGTC.

This clonotype occurred many times. The chain links TRBV12-3 or TRBV12-4 to TRBJ1-1; D gene uncertain. The CDR3 extends over 12 amino acids. Trimming stripped 3 bases from V and 4 bases from J, with 6 bases between. CDR3 protein: CASSFGVTEAFF. In DNA, the CDR3 is TGTGCCAGCAGTTTCGGGGTCACTGAAGCTTTCTTT.

This clonotype was picked up a small number of times. The V gene is TRBV15, the J gene TRBJ1-6, with D unclear. The CDR3 contains 13 residues. Germline CDR1 and CDR2: LNHNV and YYDKDF (reference sequence). V lost 1 base to trimming and J lost 5 bases, with 3 bases between them. The CDR3 is CATSRVDNSPLHF. The CDR3 nucleotides read TGTGCCACCAGCAGAGTTGATAATTCACCCCTCCACTTT.

J is TRBJ1-1 and V is TRBV11-2; a possible D gene is TRBD1 (5 bases). The CDR3 is made up of 12 amino acids. Germline loops: CDR1 SGHAT, CDR2 FQNNGV. Deletions cut 4 bases from V and 4 bases from J, with 7 bases between. The CDR3 nucleotides read TGTGCCAGCAGCTGGGGGACCACTGAAGCTTTCTTT. Translated, it gives CASSWGTTEAFF.

This clonotype was detected a few times. This chain links TRBV6-5 with TRBJ2-2; the match to TRBD1 covers 10 bases. V trimming: 0 bases; J trimming: 6 bases; junction bases outside the gene matches: 4. This CDR3 contains 16 residues. From germline, CDR1 is MNHEY and CDR2 SVGAGI. This CDR3 reads CASSYSPGQGSGELFF. CDR3 bases: TGTGCCAGCAGTTACTCGCCGGGACAGGGGTCCGGGGAGCTGTTTTTT.

This sequence joins TRBV5-1 and TRBJ2-3; TRBD1 matches 8 bases. The CDR3 is made up of 16 amino acids. CDR1 is SGHRS and CDR2 is YFSETQ in the germline V gene. The junction had 6 bases not matched to a gene; V was cut back by 3 bases and J by 0 bases. The CDR3 DNA follows: TGCGCCAGCAGCTCGGGATGGACAGGGAGCACAGATACGCAGTATTTT. Protein sequence: CASSSGWTGSTDTQYF.

This clonotype occurred a few times. The chain joins TRBV9 to TRBJ1-5; no firm D call. The germline V gene has CDR1 SGDLS and CDR2 YYNGEE. There are 15 residues in the CDR3. Trimming took 0 bases from V and 7 from J, leaving 14 bases between them. CDR3: CASSVEAGSGQPQHF. CDR3 DNA: TGTGCCAGCAGCGTAGAAGCGGGGTCGGGGCAGCCCCAGCATTTT. Full variable domain (outside the CDR3, taken from reference TRBV9 and TRBJ1-5): DSGVTQTPKHLITATGQRVTLRCSPRSGDLSVYWYQQSLDQGLQFLIQYYNGEERAKGNILERFSAQQFPDLHSELNLSSLELGDSALYFCASSVEAGSGQPQHFGDGTRLSIL.

This clonotype was counted between two and nine times. The chain employs TRBV7-9 and TRBJ1-1, with D maybe TRBD1 (6 bases). In germline, CDR1 is SEHNR, CDR2 FQNEAQ (reference sequence). This CDR3 has 14 residues. Between the trimmed V and J ends, which lost 10 bases and 0 bases, there was a span of 15 bases. The CDR3 DNA follows: TGTGCCATTAAGGTCGGGGGCATGAACACTGAAGCTTTCTTT. Protein: CAIKVGGMNTEAFF.

The chain has TRBV20-1 and TRBJ2-7, with 11 nucleotides matching TRBD2. Germline V CDR1 and CDR2: DFQATT, SNEGSKA (reference sequence). CDR3 length: 14 amino acids. V lost 6 bases to trimming and J lost 0 bases; unmatched junction nucleotides: 4. CDR3 residues: CSAVGLAVSYEQYF. In DNA, the CDR3 is TGCAGTGCCGTGGGACTAGCGGTCTCCTACGAGCAGTACTTC.

Many counts were recorded for this clonotype. The chain is built from TRBV4-3 and TRBJ2-5, with 11 bases that match TRBD1. This CDR3 has 15 residues. The germline CDR1 and CDR2 sequences are LGHNA and YSLEER. The V and J ends lost 6 bases and 5 bases, in that order; junction bases with no gene match: 8. The CDR3 sequence is CASSPGQGDLETQYF. The DNA of the CDR3 is TGCGCCAGCAGTCCGGGACAGGGGGATTTGGAGACCCAGTACTTC.

The V gene is TRBV24-1, the J gene TRBJ2-1; 8 nucleotides line up with TRBD1. The junction had 4 bases not matched to a gene; V was cut back by 3 bases and J by 10 bases. CDR1 KGHDR and CDR2 SFDVKD come from the germline V gene. The CDR3 contains 13 residues. The DNA for the CDR3 is TGTGCCACCAGTGATCGGACAGGGAAGGAGCAGTTCTTC. It is translated as CATSDRTGKEQFF.

The chain combines TRBV7-2 with TRBJ1-6; 10 nucleotides match TRBD1. CDR1 is SGHTA, CDR2 FQGNSA, per germline. Trimming cost V 8 bases and J 3 bases; bases outside gene matches: 1. The CDR3 sequence is 14 residues long. CDR3 amino acids: CASGTGVYNSPLHF. CDR3 coding DNA: TGTGCCAGCGGGACAGGGGTCTATAATTCACCCCTCCACTTT.